This T cell receptor beta chain was observed in a study of beta chain features in type 1 diabetes. Study-wide context: All of the samples together had approximately 99 million sorted cells examined. Study conclusions and caveats: For patients, the naive, central memory and Treg TCRB repertoires appeared more alike than for healthy donors. Significant though moderate, a shortening of TCRB CDR3s appeared in all four CD4+ subsets of Type 1 diabetes patients.

This clone was detected only a few times. Its specificity is not known. Sequenced material consisted of expressed TCRB transcripts (all of the isolated RNA was reverse transcribed). The average read count of naive, central memory and regulatory T cell samples was approximately 3.5 million. Sequenced by immunoSEQ multiplex PCR; TCRdb stores in-frame clones only, minus some. Seen here are some 290,000 clones, 24% observed once, and the top ten hold 0.012%. This TCR was recovered from a woman aged 25 to 39 with type 1 diabetes. Sequencing used naive CD4+ T cells from blood.

The CDR3 here is CASKKGVSHEQYF. CDR3 bases: TGTGCCAGCAAAAAGGGGGTTTCACACGAGCAGTACTTC. V usage is TRBV28 and J usage is TRBJ2-7; D may be TRBD1 (6 bases). Germline CDR1 reads MDHEN; CDR2 reads SYDVKM. This CDR3 has 13 residues. V dropped 7 bases and J dropped 5 bases, with 15 bases sitting between them.